This T cell receptor beta chain was recorded in a study of blood T cell repertoires in COVID-19. Study information: Sites across the United States, Italy and Spain contributed samples from acute and convalescent COVID-19.

V lost 4 bases to trimming and J lost 3 bases, with 7 bases between them. CDR1 is SGHVS and CDR2 is FQNEAQ in the germline V gene. The CDR3 totals 12 residues. Using immunoSEQ multiplex PCR, the repertoire was profiled, and TCRdb retains in-frame clones only, with some absent. The profile shows 330,000 or so clones, roughly nine tenths of them singletons. Participants came from 24 US areas, aged about 18 to 89 years. Self-reported history from a screening survey and questionnaire set each donor's cohort. The TCR was taken from a young woman who had recovered from COVID-19. This chain connects TRBV7-8 to TRBJ2-7, with TRBD2 as a possible D gene (6 bases). What was sequenced was PBMCs or T cells enriched from blood (not recorded which). The CDR3 region is CASSWGVYEQYF. The DNA of the CDR3 is TGTGCCAGCAGCTGGGGGGTCTACGAGCAGTACTTC.